This T cell receptor (beta chain) is drawn from a study of T cells in Graves' hyperthyroidism and ophthalmopathy. Overall study: Peripheral blood draws took place at initial diagnosis, ahead of any treatment.

With 1 base removed from V and 3 bases from J, the gap between germline ends came to 12 bases. The germline gives CDR1 SGHAT, CDR2 FQNNGV. The CDR3 runs to 16 residues. To note about this clonotype: Antigen specificity is unknown.

Findings and limits, study-wide: Prediction of ophthalmopathy progression came a median around 7.1 months pre-onset. Within blood appeared most thyroid clonotypes that had expanded above 0.001.

RNA transcripts gave rise to amplified TCR beta CDR3 regions. HTBI primers drove first-round RT-PCR of the TCR CDR3. Each CDR3 protein is one row after TCRdb ran MiXCR on the multiplex PCR reads. The repertoire includes about 640,000 distinct CDR3 sequences, around 20% of them detected once, and 30% to 40% sits in the top ten. Uncontrolled infection, other autoimmune disease, pregnancy or lactation excluded patients. The specimen was blood. V is TRBV11-2 and J is TRBJ1-4, with D possibly matching TRBD1 (6 bases). This receptor was taken from a man between 25 and 39 years old with Graves' ophthalmopathy. The CDR3 is CASSLGQEGANEKLFF. The CDR3 DNA sequence: TGTGCCAGCAGCTTAGGCCAGGAGGGGGCTAATGAAAAACTGTTTTTT.